The rows below give T cell receptor beta chains drawn from one sample of a study of blood T cells in healthy people across ages. TCRdb independently ran MiXCR on the 5' RACE reads; one entry per CDR3 protein. The sample yields roughly 900,000 distinct CDR3 sequences, more than 25% seen once. Sequenced input: blood. These receptors originate from a woman older than 75 in good health. Each CDR3 is given with its conserved first and last residue. Each record gives: D gene, V gene, J gene, clone size, CDR3 protein, CDR3 DNA. D genes are given only for firm matches. Expanded clones get a size class; other rows say once, few or many, or leave the size out.

D gene: NA; V gene: TRBV12-3/TRBV12-4; J gene: TRBJ2-7; clone size: NA; CDR3 protein: CASSLRQLGYEQYF; CDR3 DNA: TGTGCCAGCAGTTTGAGGCAGCTGGGCTACGAGCAGTACTTC
D gene: NA; V gene: TRBV5-1; J gene: TRBJ2-5; clone size: many; CDR3 protein: CASSEDGQETQYF; CDR3 DNA: TGCGCCAGCAGCGAAGACGGCCAAGAGACCCAGTACTTC
D gene: TRBD1; V gene: TRBV5-1; J gene: TRBJ2-7; clone size: many; CDR3 protein: CASSINPGQGAYEQYF; CDR3 DNA: TGCGCCAGCAGCATAAATCCGGGACAGGGGGCCTACGAGCAGTACTTC
D gene: TRBD2; V gene: TRBV15; J gene: TRBJ2-3; clone size: few; CDR3 protein: CATSRGGLAGGSDTQYF; CDR3 DNA: TGTGCCACCAGCAGGGGGGGACTAGCGGGGGGGTCAGATACGCAGTATTTT
D gene: TRBD2; V gene: TRBV5-1; J gene: TRBJ2-3; clone size: few; CDR3 protein: CASSLAAAGGTDTQYF; CDR3 DNA: TGCGCCAGCAGCTTGGCCGCGGCCGGGGGGACAGATACGCAGTATTTT
D gene: NA; V gene: TRBV7-9; J gene: TRBJ2-5; clone size: NA; CDR3 protein: CASGTSGTLKETQYF; CDR3 DNA: TGTGCCAGTGGTACTTCCGGGACATTGAAAGAGACCCAGTACTTC
D gene: TRBD1; V gene: TRBV5-1; J gene: TRBJ2-5; clone size: NA; CDR3 protein: CASSQGQGAYKQYF; CDR3 DNA: TGCGCTAGCAGCCAAGGACAGGGGGCGTACAAGCAGTACTTC
D gene: NA; V gene: TRBV19; J gene: TRBJ1-6; clone size: NA; CDR3 protein: CASGGRTPLHF; CDR3 DNA: TGTGCCAGTGGCGGCCGGACACCCCTCCACTTT
D gene: NA; V gene: TRBV19; J gene: TRBJ2-6; clone size: NA; CDR3 protein: CASRGRVSGANVLTF; CDR3 DNA: TGTGCCAGTAGGGGCAGGGTCTCTGGGGCCAACGTCCTGACTTTC
D gene: NA; V gene: TRBV6-6; J gene: TRBJ1-6; clone size: NA; CDR3 protein: CASSLGGGDSPLHF; CDR3 DNA: TGTGCCAGCAGTCTAGGGGGAGGAGATTCACCCCTCCACTTT
D gene: TRBD2; V gene: TRBV29-1; J gene: TRBJ2-1; clone size: many; CDR3 protein: CSIHPTSGGIGEQFF; CDR3 DNA: TGCAGCATCCATCCGACTAGCGGGGGAATCGGTGAGCAGTTCTTC
D gene: TRBD1; V gene: TRBV3-1; J gene: TRBJ2-4; clone size: many; CDR3 protein: CASSRDQGANIQYF; CDR3 DNA: TGTGCCAGCAGCCGAGATCAGGGGGCAAACATTCAGTACTTC
D gene: NA; V gene: TRBV10-1; J gene: TRBJ1-2; clone size: many; CDR3 protein: CASSPQGSYGYTF; CDR3 DNA: TGCGCCAGCAGCCCCCAGGGGAGCTATGGCTACACCTTC
D gene: NA; V gene: TRBV4-3; J gene: TRBJ2-1; clone size: many; CDR3 protein: CASSQGRAYNEQFF; CDR3 DNA: TGTGCCAGTTCCCAGGGAAGGGCCTACAATGAGCAGTTCTTC
D gene: TRBD1; V gene: TRBV3-1; J gene: TRBJ1-1; clone size: few; CDR3 protein: CASRSRGKNTEAFF; CDR3 DNA: TGTGCCAGCCGAAGCAGGGGGAAGAACACTGAAGCTTTCTTT
D gene: NA; V gene: TRBV3-1; J gene: TRBJ2-1; clone size: NA; CDR3 protein: CASSQVIRSSYNEQFF; CDR3 DNA: TGTGCCAGCAGCCAAGTTATCCGGAGCTCCTACAATGAGCAGTTCTTC
D gene: TRBD1; V gene: TRBV7-2; J gene: TRBJ2-1; clone size: many; CDR3 protein: CASSFRTGPYNEQFF; CDR3 DNA: TGTGCCAGCAGCTTCCGGACAGGGCCCTACAATGAGCAGTTCTTC
D gene: TRBD2; V gene: TRBV4-3; J gene: TRBJ2-5; clone size: many; CDR3 protein: CASSQTLGGGETQYF; CDR3 DNA: TGCGCCAGCAGCCAAACTCTGGGGGGAGGGGAGACCCAGTACTTC
D gene: TRBD1; V gene: TRBV5-1; J gene: TRBJ2-5; clone size: many; CDR3 protein: CASSTGQGETQYF; CDR3 DNA: TGCGCCAGCAGCACCGGACAGGGGGAGACCCAGTACTTC
D gene: NA; V gene: TRBV20-1; J gene: TRBJ1-5; clone size: NA; CDR3 protein: CSARDQPGSNQPQHF; CDR3 DNA: TGCAGTGCTAGAGACCAACCAGGGTCCAATCAGCCCCAGCATTTT
D gene: NA; V gene: TRBV6-5; J gene: TRBJ2-1; clone size: many; CDR3 protein: CASSYSQGGFNEQFF; CDR3 DNA: TGTGCCAGCAGTTACTCACAGGGTGGTTTCAATGAGCAGTTCTTC
D gene: TRBD1; V gene: TRBV7-9; J gene: TRBJ1-2; clone size: NA; CDR3 protein: CASSLAGQGAGYGDTF; CDR3 DNA: TGTGCCAGCAGCTTAGCCGGGCAGGGGGCTGGCTATGGCGACACCTTC
D gene: NA; V gene: TRBV9; J gene: TRBJ1-1; clone size: few; CDR3 protein: CASSAAFGTHTEAFF; CDR3 DNA: TGTGCCAGCAGCGCTGCCTTTGGTACCCACACTGAAGCTTTCTTT
D gene: NA; V gene: TRBV11-2; J gene: TRBJ1-1; clone size: NA; CDR3 protein: CASSFSLPSPGSGTEAFF; CDR3 DNA: TGTGCCAGCAGCTTTTCCCTTCCGAGCCCGGGGTCAGGGACTGAAGCTTTCTTT
D gene: NA; V gene: TRBV6-1; J gene: TRBJ2-2; clone size: few; CDR3 protein: CASRQDYGTELFF; CDR3 DNA: TGTGCCAGCAGGCAGGACTACGGGACAGAGCTGTTTTTT
D gene: NA; V gene: TRBV12-3/TRBV12-4; J gene: TRBJ1-5; clone size: NA; CDR3 protein: CASSPEYQPQHF; CDR3 DNA: TGTGCCAGCAGTCCCGAGTATCAGCCCCAGCATTTT
D gene: NA; V gene: TRBV20-1; J gene: TRBJ2-3; clone size: many; CDR3 protein: CSAREGESTDTQYF; CDR3 DNA: TGCAGTGCTAGAGAGGGGGAGAGCACAGATACGCAGTATTTT
D gene: TRBD1; V gene: TRBV25-1; J gene: TRBJ1-1; clone size: NA; CDR3 protein: CASSELEGAITEAFF; CDR3 DNA: TGTGCCAGCAGTGAATTGGAGGGGGCGATCACTGAAGCTTTCTTT
D gene: TRBD1; V gene: TRBV30; J gene: TRBJ2-5; clone size: few; CDR3 protein: CAWSSNRGETQYF; CDR3 DNA: TGTGCCTGGAGTTCGAACAGGGGGGAGACCCAGTACTTC
D gene: NA; V gene: TRBV2; J gene: TRBJ2-5; clone size: NA; CDR3 protein: CASKEGLVNEQYF; CDR3 DNA: TGTGCCAGCAAAGAGGGGCTGGTGAATGAGCAGTACTTC
D gene: TRBD1; V gene: TRBV6-5; J gene: TRBJ1-5; clone size: many; CDR3 protein: CASRRDRGRDQPQHF; CDR3 DNA: TGTGCCAGCAGACGAGACAGGGGTCGCGACCAGCCCCAGCATTTT
D gene: NA; V gene: TRBV29-1; J gene: TRBJ1-2; clone size: NA; CDR3 protein: CSADSNYGYTF; CDR3 DNA: TGCAGCGCAGATAGTAACTATGGCTACACCTTC
D gene: TRBD2; V gene: TRBV7-2; J gene: TRBJ2-5; clone size: many; CDR3 protein: CASSLGAGGETQYF; CDR3 DNA: TGTGCCAGCAGCTTAGGCGCGGGGGGGGAGACCCAGTACTTC
D gene: NA; V gene: TRBV19; J gene: TRBJ2-4; clone size: NA; CDR3 protein: CASSIGQGSLAKNIQYF; CDR3 DNA: TGTGCCAGTAGTATAGGTCAGGGCAGTCTAGCCAAAAACATTCAGTACTTC
D gene: NA; V gene: TRBV6-2/TRBV6-3; J gene: TRBJ2-5; clone size: NA; CDR3 protein: CASTNPKETQYF; CDR3 DNA: TGTGCCAGCACGAATCCCAAAGAGACCCAGTACTTC
D gene: NA; V gene: TRBV12-3/TRBV12-4; J gene: TRBJ1-1; clone size: NA; CDR3 protein: CASRNRVRGEAFF; CDR3 DNA: TGTGCCAGCAGGAACAGGGTTCGGGGTGAAGCTTTCTTT
D gene: NA; V gene: TRBV6-2/TRBV6-3; J gene: TRBJ2-4; clone size: NA; CDR3 protein: CASSYRGLAKNIQYF; CDR3 DNA: TGTGCCAGCAGTTACCGGGGCTTAGCCAAAAACATTCAGTACTTC
D gene: NA; V gene: TRBV6-2/TRBV6-3; J gene: TRBJ1-2; clone size: NA; CDR3 protein: CASSYRQTGSGGYTF; CDR3 DNA: TGTGCCAGCAGTTACCGCCAAACAGGGTCCGGTGGCTACACCTTC
D gene: NA; V gene: TRBV29-1; J gene: TRBJ1-3; clone size: NA; CDR3 protein: CSVQPGENTIYF; CDR3 DNA: TGCAGCGTCCAGCCCGGGGAAAACACCATATATTTT
D gene: NA; V gene: TRBV12-3/TRBV12-4; J gene: TRBJ1-2; clone size: few; CDR3 protein: CASSFSLGVHYGYTF; CDR3 DNA: TGTGCCAGCAGTTTCTCGTTAGGGGTACACTATGGCTACACCTTC
D gene: NA; V gene: TRBV28; J gene: TRBJ2-4; clone size: NA; CDR3 protein: CASSSTGEVNIQYF; CDR3 DNA: TGTGCCAGCAGTTCCACAGGGGAGGTAAACATTCAGTACTTC
D gene: TRBD1; V gene: TRBV20-1; J gene: TRBJ2-2; clone size: NA; CDR3 protein: CSAPRDRGNTGELFF; CDR3 DNA: TGCAGTGCTCCCCGGGACAGGGGTAACACCGGGGAGCTGTTTTTT
D gene: NA; V gene: TRBV2; J gene: TRBJ1-2; clone size: many; CDR3 protein: CASGSTANYGYTF; CDR3 DNA: TGTGCCAGCGGGTCGACAGCTAACTATGGCTACACCTTC
D gene: NA; V gene: TRBV25-1; J gene: TRBJ1-6; clone size: few; CDR3 protein: CASSLWIGDSPLHF; CDR3 DNA: TGTGCCAGCAGCCTCTGGATCGGGGATTCACCCCTCCACTTT
D gene: NA; V gene: TRBV20-1; J gene: TRBJ1-3; clone size: NA; CDR3 protein: CSARGGESSGNTIYF; CDR3 DNA: TGCAGTGCACGAGGGGGTGAGAGCTCTGGAAACACCATATATTTT
D gene: TRBD1; V gene: TRBV2; J gene: TRBJ1-5; clone size: NA; CDR3 protein: CASRRQGGGQPQHF; CDR3 DNA: TGTGCCAGCAGAAGACAGGGTGGAGGGCAGCCCCAGCATTTT
D gene: NA; V gene: TRBV12-3/TRBV12-4; J gene: TRBJ1-2; clone size: many; CDR3 protein: CASSKRGTGYGYTF; CDR3 DNA: TGTGCCAGCAGTAAACGTGGCACAGGCTATGGCTACACCTTC
D gene: TRBD1; V gene: TRBV7-8; J gene: TRBJ1-3; clone size: NA; CDR3 protein: CASSTAGGSGNTIYF; CDR3 DNA: TGTGCCAGCAGCACCGCAGGGGGCTCTGGAAACACCATATATTTT
D gene: TRBD1; V gene: TRBV19; J gene: TRBJ2-5; clone size: few; CDR3 protein: CASTETGSETQYF; CDR3 DNA: TGTGCCAGTACCGAGACAGGGTCCGAGACCCAGTACTTC
D gene: NA; V gene: TRBV7-9; J gene: TRBJ1-2; clone size: many; CDR3 protein: CASSLGRLTTYGYTF; CDR3 DNA: TGTGCCAGCAGCTTAGGTCGTCTCACGACCTATGGCTACACCTTC